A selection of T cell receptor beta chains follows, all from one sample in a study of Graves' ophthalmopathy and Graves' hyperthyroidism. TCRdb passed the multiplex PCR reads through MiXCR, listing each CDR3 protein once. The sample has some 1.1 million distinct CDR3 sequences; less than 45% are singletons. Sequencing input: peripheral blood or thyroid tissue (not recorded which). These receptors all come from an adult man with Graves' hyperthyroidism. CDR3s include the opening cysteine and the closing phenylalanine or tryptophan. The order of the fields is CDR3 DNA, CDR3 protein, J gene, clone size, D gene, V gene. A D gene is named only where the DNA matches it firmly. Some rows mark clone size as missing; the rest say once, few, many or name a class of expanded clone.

NA CSVAGGAATNYGYTLYF TRBJ1-3 NA NA TRBV29-1
TGTGCCAGCAGTTTAGGTGGACACAATAGCAATCAGCCCCAGCATTTT CASSLGGHNSNQPQHF TRBJ1-5 NA NA TRBV25-1
TGCAGCGTTGTTAGCGGGAGCTACAATGAGCAGTTCTTC CSVVSGSYNEQFF TRBJ2-1 NA TRBD2 TRBV29-1
TGTGCCAGCAGTTACGAGGGGGCCGAGACCCAGTACTTC CASSYEGAETQYF TRBJ2-5 NA TRBD1 TRBV6-5
TGTGCCAGCAGCCCAACGGGCGGGACTAGGGCCCAAGAGACCCAGTACTTC CASSPTGGTRAQETQYF TRBJ2-5 many TRBD2 TRBV7-9
TGTGCCTGGACCCGACTAGCTCGGATCGGGGAGCTGTTTTTT CAWTRLARIGELFF TRBJ2-2 NA TRBD2 TRBV30
TGTGCCACCAGCGGGGGACAGGGAGGAGCAAACTACGAGCAGTACTTC CATSGGQGGANYEQYF TRBJ2-7 NA TRBD1 TRBV15
TGCGCCAGCAGCTTAATCGGCGGATCCCACGAGCAGTACTTC CASSLIGGSHEQYF TRBJ2-7 many NA TRBV5-1
TGTGCCAGCAGCTGGGGACAGGGCTATTCACCCCTCCACTTT CASSWGQGYSPLHF TRBJ1-6 NA TRBD1 TRBV11-2
TGTGCCAGCAGCGGTAAGCGGGAGGTTCGGCTGGAGCAGTACTTC CASSGKREVRLEQYF TRBJ2-7 few TRBD2 TRBV11-2
TGTGCCTGGAGTGTTGGGGCAATGAGTATGCAGACCCAGTACTTC CAWSVGAMSMQTQYF TRBJ2-5 NA NA TRBV30
TGTGCCAGCAGCTTAGGCCTCGATCCGCCCCAGCATTTT CASSLGLDPPQHF TRBJ1-5 NA NA TRBV13
TGTGCCAGCAGCCAAGATGTAGGAGAGACCGGGGAGCTGTTTTTT CASSQDVGETGELFF TRBJ2-2 few NA TRBV4-2
TGTGCCAGCAGTCCATCTACCGCCCATGGCTACACCTTC CASSPSTAHGYTF TRBJ1-2 many NA TRBV2
TGCAGCGGACAGGACCGCAATCAGCCCCAGCATTTT CSGQDRNQPQHF TRBJ1-5 NA NA TRBV29-1
TGTGCCAGCAGCGTCGAGGGGACCGGGGAGCTGTTTTTT CASSVEGTGELFF TRBJ2-2 many NA TRBV9
TGTGCCAGCGGAAGGGAGGTTACCTCCTACGAGCAGTACTTC CASGREVTSYEQYF TRBJ2-7 NA NA TRBV7-9
TGTGCCAGCAGCTTAACAGCTGGGGCCAACGTCCTGACTTTC CASSLTAGANVLTF TRBJ2-6 many NA TRBV7-3
TGTGCCAGCAGCTTGGACGGATTTAACACTGAAGCTTTCTTT CASSLDGFNTEAFF TRBJ1-1 few NA TRBV5-4
TGTGCCAGCCTAGGACAGGACTCCTACGAGCAGTACTTC CASLGQDSYEQYF TRBJ2-7 once TRBD1 TRBV3-1
TGCGCCAGCAGCCAAGAACCCCTGGCGGATCTTTCCTACGAGCAGTACTTC CASSQEPLADLSYEQYF TRBJ2-7 NA NA TRBV4-1
TGTGCCAGCAGCGAGACGGACAGAACCTACGAGCAGTACTTC CASSETDRTYEQYF TRBJ2-7 few NA TRBV6-5
TGTGCCAGCAGTTTTACGGGGAGCAAGCAGCCCCAGCATTTT CASSFTGSKQPQHF TRBJ1-5 many NA TRBV12-3/TRBV12-4
TGTGCCAGCAGCTTCACAGGGTTGGCTGGGAACACTGAAGCTTTCTTT CASSFTGLAGNTEAFF TRBJ1-1 few NA TRBV13
TGCAGCGTTGACAAGGACAGGGGGTGCGAATTCTACAATAGAAAAGAGACCCAGTACTTC CSVDKDRGCEFYNRKETQYF TRBJ2-5 NA TRBD1 TRBV29-1
TGTGCCAGTAGTATGAGCCCCGACAGGGTCTACGAGCAGTACTTC CASSMSPDRVYEQYF TRBJ2-7 few TRBD1 TRBV19
TGTGCCAGTATGGCGTTTCCGGGTACCGGGGAGCTGTTTTTT CASMAFPGTGELFF TRBJ2-2 many NA TRBV19
TGTGCCAGCAGCGGTGAGGGTCAGCCCCAGCATTTT CASSGEGQPQHF TRBJ1-5 many NA TRBV5-5
TGTGCCAGCAGTTTAGCGGACAGTATCAGGCAGCCCCAGCATTTT CASSLADSIRQPQHF TRBJ1-5 many NA TRBV12-3/TRBV12-4
TGTGCCAGCAGCTTAGACGCACGGGGTAACTACGAGCAGTACTTC CASSLDARGNYEQYF TRBJ2-7 many NA TRBV7-9
TGTGCCAGCAGCTTGTCGCCAGGCGGGAACACTGAAGCTTTCTTT CASSLSPGGNTEAFF TRBJ1-1 many NA TRBV5-6
TGTGCCAGTAGTCCTAGCGGGAGAGGTTCCAGAGAGACCCAGTACTTC CASSPSGRGSRETQYF TRBJ2-5 few TRBD2 TRBV19
TGTGCCAGCAGTCTGGGACAGGAACAAGAGACCCAGTACTTC CASSLGQEQETQYF TRBJ2-5 many TRBD1 TRBV5-1
TGTGCCAGTACTCGCGGAGCTCTGCGGCAGAACACTGAAGCTTTCTTT CASTRGALRQNTEAFF TRBJ1-1 NA NA TRBV19
TGTGCCAGCAGCCAGATTGCATGGTCGCCCCAGTACTTC CASSQIAWSPQYF TRBJ2-5 many NA TRBV5-6
TGTGCCAGCAGTTCCTCCCTCGGGACAGGCACCACCGGGGAGCTGTTTTTT CASSSSLGTGTTGELFF TRBJ2-2 few TRBD1 TRBV6-6
TGTGCCATCAAACAAGGGGCAGAGCAAGAGATCCAGTACTTC CAIKQGAEQEIQYF TRBJ2-5 NA NA TRBV10-3
TGTGCCAGCAGTTTAGGGGAGTTCATCGCTAATGAAAAACTGTTTTTT CASSLGEFIANEKLFF TRBJ1-4 NA NA TRBV12-3/TRBV12-4
TGCGCCAGCAGCCAAGCCCCGGATCAGCCCCAGCATTTT CASSQAPDQPQHF TRBJ1-5 few NA TRBV4-1
TGCAGTGCTAGCCATGACAGCCTGAACACTGAAGCTTTCTTT CSASHDSLNTEAFF TRBJ1-1 NA NA TRBV20-1
TGTGCCAGCGAAACAACCTCAGGCAGCAATCAGCCCCAGCATTTT CASETTSGSNQPQHF TRBJ1-5 many NA TRBV19
TGTGCCAGCAGCCCCTCGGACCTAGGCAATCAGCCCCAGCATTTT CASSPSDLGNQPQHF TRBJ1-5 NA NA TRBV9
TGCGCCAGCAGCCGCGCGGGAAAAGACACAGATACGCAGTATTTT CASSRAGKDTDTQYF TRBJ2-3 NA NA TRBV5-1
TGTGCCAGCAGCTTTTCGGACAGGGTGGATGAAAAACTGTTTTTT CASSFSDRVDEKLFF TRBJ1-4 many TRBD1 TRBV11-3
TGTGCCAGTAGTATTCGTTTCGGGGAGCTGTTTTTT CASSIRFGELFF TRBJ2-2 NA NA TRBV19
TGTGCCATCAGTGAGGGGCAGTACTTC CAISEGQYF TRBJ2-7 NA NA TRBV10-3
TGTGCCAGCAGCTTAAGAACCGCGGGAGGGTCCTCCTACGAGCAGTACTTC CASSLRTAGGSSYEQYF TRBJ2-7 NA TRBD2 TRBV7-9
TGTGCCACCAGCTGGGGACAGGGGGCTCAGCCCCAGCATTTT CATSWGQGAQPQHF TRBJ1-5 many TRBD1 TRBV15
TGCAGCTGGGACAGGGGGGGCGAGCAGTACTTC CSWDRGGEQYF TRBJ2-7 NA TRBD1 TRBV29-1
TGTGCCAGCAGCTTAGGCCCAGCGGGGAGGGCCGGGGAGCTGTTTTTT CASSLGPAGRAGELFF TRBJ2-2 many TRBD2 TRBV7-6
TGTGCCAGCAGTTTTACGAGCTATGGCTACACCTTC CASSFTSYGYTF TRBJ1-2 many NA TRBV12-3/TRBV12-4
TGTGCCAGCAGTACCCCGGGACTCTTGGTCAATGAGCAGTTCTTC CASSTPGLLVNEQFF TRBJ2-1 NA NA TRBV2